The following is a T cell receptor beta chain sequence with its context. The antigen is unknown. These data are taken from a study of CXCR3-negative and CXCR3-positive naive CD8 T cells. Whole-study findings and limits: TRB CDR3 properties indicated TCR strength, while surface CD5 was similar across naive subsets.

This CDR3 has 16 amino acids. The germline CDR1 and CDR2 sequences are MDHEN and SYDVKM. The method, 5' RACE with UMI labels, was used to prepare the TRB cDNA libraries. TCRdb re-called the 5' RACE reads and catalogs CDR3 proteins one per entry, DNA excluded. Here the sample table reports some 130,000 distinct CDR3 sequences. Sequencing used naive CXCR3- CD8+ T cells from blood. The sample's subset: CD45RO-CCR7+CD27+CD95- naive CD8+ T cells lacking CXCR3 (TNR3-). The receptor comes from a human donor in good health. Some clones in this sample may be carry-over from other donors' samples. This chain links TRBV28 with TRBJ2-3; TCRdb indicates TRBD1, and absent DNA this call remains unverified. The CDR3 protein is CASSIRDRGGTDTQYF.